These 4 T cell receptor beta chains were sequenced from one sample in a study of shared clonotypes between healthy human individuals. Clones were sequenced by immunoSEQ multiplex PCR, and TCRdb holds only the in-frame ones, with some missing. The sample holds 2 million to 2.5 million clones; about 94% are singletons and the top ten take over 0.1%. What was sequenced was naive CD4+ T cells sorted from blood. The subset was: CD45RA+ positively selected. The receptors come from a man younger than 35 in good health.

J is TRBJ2-2 and V is TRBV19; D is possibly TRBD1 or TRBD2 (5 bases each). The germline V and J ends were trimmed by 1 base and 2 bases, with 14 bases remaining between them. Germline CDR1 and CDR2: LNHDA and SQIVND (reference sequence). The CDR3 sequence is 17 residues long. Written as DNA, the CDR3 is TGTGCCAGTAGTATAGGTGGGGGTTGGACTAACACCGGGGAGCTGTTTTTT. Protein product: CASSIGGGWTNTGELFF.

The J gene is TRBJ2-2, the V gene TRBV9, with 7 bases fitting TRBD1. CDR1 is SGDLS and CDR2 is YYNGEE in the germline V gene. V was clipped by 5 bases and J by 0 bases; unmatched bases: 7. The CDR3 covers 16 residues. Written as DNA, the CDR3 is TGTGCCAGCAGTACTCGACAGGGTTCGAACACCGGGGAGCTGTTTTTT. Translated, it gives CASSTRQGSNTGELFF.

The chain links TRBV6-5 to TRBJ2-5, with 11 bases aligning to TRBD2. Germline CDR1 MNHEY, CDR2 SVGAGI. The CDR3 has 14 amino acids. J gave up 8 bases and V 3 bases, and 5 bases lay outside the gene matches. The CDR3 reads CASSYLAGGSTQYF. The CDR3 nucleotides read TGTGCCAGCAGTTATCTAGCGGGGGGCTCTACCCAGTACTTC.

This clone appeared a single time. The same CDR3 can be traced to other DNA sequences in this sample. The rearrangement uses TRBV9 and TRBJ2-7, with D perhaps matching TRBD1 (5 bases). The CDR3 has 14 amino acids. Trimming left V 0 bases short and J 1 base short, with 8 bases between. CDR1 SGDLS and CDR2 YYNGEE come from the germline V gene. The CDR3: CASSVGGVSYEQYF. The DNA for the CDR3 is TGTGCCAGCAGCGTAGGGGGCGTTTCCTACGAGCAGTACTTC.